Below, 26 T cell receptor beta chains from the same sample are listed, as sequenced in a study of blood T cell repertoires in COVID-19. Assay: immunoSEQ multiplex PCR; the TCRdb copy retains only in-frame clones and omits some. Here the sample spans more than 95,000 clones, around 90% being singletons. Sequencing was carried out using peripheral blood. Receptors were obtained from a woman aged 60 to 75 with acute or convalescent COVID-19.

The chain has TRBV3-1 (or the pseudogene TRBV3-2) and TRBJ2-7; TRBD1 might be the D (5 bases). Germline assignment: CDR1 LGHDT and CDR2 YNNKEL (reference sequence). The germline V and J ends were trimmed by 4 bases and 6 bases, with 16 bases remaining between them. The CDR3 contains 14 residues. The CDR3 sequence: CASSPPGQHTEQYF. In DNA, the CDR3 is TGTGCCAGCAGCCCCCCCGGACAACATACCGAGCAGTACTTC.

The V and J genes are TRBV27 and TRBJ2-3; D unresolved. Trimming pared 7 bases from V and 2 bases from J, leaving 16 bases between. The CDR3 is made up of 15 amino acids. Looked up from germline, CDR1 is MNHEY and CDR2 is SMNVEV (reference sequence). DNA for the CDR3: TGTGCCAGCACTCTGAGAGGTGGTACCACAGATACGCAGTATTTT. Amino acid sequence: CASTLRGGTTDTQYF.

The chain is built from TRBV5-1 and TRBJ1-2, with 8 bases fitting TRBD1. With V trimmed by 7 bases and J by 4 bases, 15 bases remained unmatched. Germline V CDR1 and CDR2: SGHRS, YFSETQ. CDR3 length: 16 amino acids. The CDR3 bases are TGCGCCAGCGCTGACCGGACAGGGAATGGAAGCTATGGCTACACCTTC. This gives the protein CASADRTGNGSYGYTF.

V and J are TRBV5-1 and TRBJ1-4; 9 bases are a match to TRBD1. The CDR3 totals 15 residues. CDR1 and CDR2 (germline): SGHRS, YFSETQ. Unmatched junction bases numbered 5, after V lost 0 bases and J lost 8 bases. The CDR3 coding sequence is TGCGCCAGCAGCTTGGAAGGGACAGGGCGGGAAAAACTGTTTTTT. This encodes CASSLEGTGREKLFF.

Here the CDR3 reads CASSLNVNTEAFF. The CDR3 DNA follows: TGTGCCAGCAGCCTTAATGTGAACACTGAAGCTTTCTTT. This rearrangement joins TRBV9 to TRBJ1-1; D remains unclear. The CDR3 extends over 13 amino acids. In germline, CDR1 is SGDLS, CDR2 YYNGEE. The V end was cut by 4 bases, the J end by 0 bases, with 7 bases between.

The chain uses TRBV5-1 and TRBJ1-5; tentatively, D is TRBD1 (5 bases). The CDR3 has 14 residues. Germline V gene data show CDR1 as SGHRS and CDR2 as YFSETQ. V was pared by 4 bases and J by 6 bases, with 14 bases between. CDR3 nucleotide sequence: TGCGCCAGCAGCCCGTCGGGGGAAACTCAGCCCCAGCATTTT. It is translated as CASSPSGETQPQHF.

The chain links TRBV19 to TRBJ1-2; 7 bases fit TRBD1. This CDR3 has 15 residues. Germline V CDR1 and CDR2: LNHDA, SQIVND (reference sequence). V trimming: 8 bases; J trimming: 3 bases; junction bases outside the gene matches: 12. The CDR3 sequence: CASGDRVNPYYGYTF. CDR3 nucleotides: TGTGCCAGTGGGGACAGAGTAAACCCCTACTATGGCTACACCTTC.

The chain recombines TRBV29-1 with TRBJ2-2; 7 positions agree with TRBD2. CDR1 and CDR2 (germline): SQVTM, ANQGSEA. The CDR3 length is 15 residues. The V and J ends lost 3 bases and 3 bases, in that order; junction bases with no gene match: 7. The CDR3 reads CSVEGTGGHTGELFF. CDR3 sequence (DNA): TGCAGCGTTGAGGGGACGGGAGGTCACACCGGGGAGCTGTTTTTT.

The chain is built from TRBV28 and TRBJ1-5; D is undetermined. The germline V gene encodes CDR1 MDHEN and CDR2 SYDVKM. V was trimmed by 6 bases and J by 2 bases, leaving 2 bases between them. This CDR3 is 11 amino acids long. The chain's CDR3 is CASSGNQPQHF. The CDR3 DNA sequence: TGTGCCAGCAGCGGCAATCAGCCCCAGCATTTT.

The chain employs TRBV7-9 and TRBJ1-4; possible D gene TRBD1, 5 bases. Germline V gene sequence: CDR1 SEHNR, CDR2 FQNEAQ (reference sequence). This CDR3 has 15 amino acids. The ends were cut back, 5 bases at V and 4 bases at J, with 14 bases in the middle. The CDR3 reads CASSRGRGLNEKLFF. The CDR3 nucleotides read TGTGCCAGCAGCCGTGGGAGGGGCCTTAATGAAAAACTGTTTTTT.

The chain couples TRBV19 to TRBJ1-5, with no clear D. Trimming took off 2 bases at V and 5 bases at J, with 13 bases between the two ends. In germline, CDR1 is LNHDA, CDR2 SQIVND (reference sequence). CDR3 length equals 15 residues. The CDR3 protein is CASSISLSVYQPQHF. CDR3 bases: TGTGCCAGTAGTATATCCCTGAGTGTCTATCAGCCCCAGCATTTT.

The CDR3 DNA is TGTGCCTGGAGTGTCTACAGGGCGGCCGGCTACACCTTC. Protein: CAWSVYRAAGYTF. The chain carries TRBV30 and TRBJ1-2; tentative D call: TRBD1 (6 bases). Germline values: CDR1 GTSNPN, CDR2 SVGIG (reference sequence). Trimming removed 0 bases at V and 8 bases at J, with 13 bases between. The CDR3 loop spans 13 amino acids.

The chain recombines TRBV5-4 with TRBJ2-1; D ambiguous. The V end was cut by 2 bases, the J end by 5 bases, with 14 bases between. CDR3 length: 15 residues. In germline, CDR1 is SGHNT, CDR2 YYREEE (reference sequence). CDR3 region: CASSFSVVPNNEQFF. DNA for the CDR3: TGTGCCAGCAGCTTTAGTGTCGTCCCGAACAATGAGCAGTTCTTC.

CDR3 region: CASSGEARETQYF. DNA of the CDR3: TGCGCCAGCAGTGGAGAAGCGAGGGAGACCCAGTACTTC. The chain is built from TRBV5-1 and TRBJ2-5, with D unresolved. This CDR3 contains 13 residues. Germline CDR1 SGHRS, CDR2 YFSETQ. V lost 5 bases and J 5 bases, leaving 13 bases between the germline ends.

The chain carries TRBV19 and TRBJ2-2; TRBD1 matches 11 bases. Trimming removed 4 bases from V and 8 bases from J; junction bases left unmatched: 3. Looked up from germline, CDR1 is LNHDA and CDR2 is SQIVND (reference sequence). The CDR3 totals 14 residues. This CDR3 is CASSTDRGLGELFF. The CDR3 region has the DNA TGTGCCAGTAGTACGGACAGGGGGCTGGGGGAGCTGTTTTTT.

CDR3 sequence reads: CASSISEKLFF. In DNA form, the CDR3 reads TGTGCCAGCAGTATCAGTGAAAAACTGTTTTTT. The chain recombines TRBV6-6 with TRBJ1-4; no firm D call. The germline V gene has CDR1 MNHNY and CDR2 SVGAGI (reference sequence). The CDR3 is 11 amino acids. The V and J ends lost 5 bases and 7 bases respectively, with 5 bases between them.

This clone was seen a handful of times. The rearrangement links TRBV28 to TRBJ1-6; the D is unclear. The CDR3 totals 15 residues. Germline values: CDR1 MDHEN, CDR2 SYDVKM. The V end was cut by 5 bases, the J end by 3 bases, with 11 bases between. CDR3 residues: CASSPSVRYNSPLHF. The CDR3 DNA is TGTGCCAGCAGTCCCTCAGTCCGCTATAATTCACCCCTCCACTTT.

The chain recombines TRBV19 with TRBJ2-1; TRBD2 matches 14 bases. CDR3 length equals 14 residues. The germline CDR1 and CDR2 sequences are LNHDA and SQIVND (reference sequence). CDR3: CATRTSGRFNEQFF. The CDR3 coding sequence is TGTGCAACCCGGACTAGCGGGAGGTTCAATGAGCAGTTCTTC.

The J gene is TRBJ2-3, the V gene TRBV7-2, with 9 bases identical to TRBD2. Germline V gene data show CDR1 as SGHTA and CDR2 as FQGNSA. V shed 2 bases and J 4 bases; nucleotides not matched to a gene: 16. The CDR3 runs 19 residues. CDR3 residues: CASSLSWREGQFFADTQYF. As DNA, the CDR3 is TGTGCCAGCAGCTTATCTTGGCGGGAGGGCCAATTTTTCGCAGATACGCAGTATTTT.

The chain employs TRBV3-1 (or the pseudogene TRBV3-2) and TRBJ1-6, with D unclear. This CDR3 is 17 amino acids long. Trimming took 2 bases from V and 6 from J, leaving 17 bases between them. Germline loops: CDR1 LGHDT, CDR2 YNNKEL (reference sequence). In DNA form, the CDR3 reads TGTGCCAGCAGCCAAACCGGCCCAGGCGGGTTTAATTCACCCCTCCACTTT. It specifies CASSQTGPGGFNSPLHF.

This CDR3 is CATDRVGNEQFF. CDR3 sequence (DNA): TGTGCCACCGACAGGGTGGGGAATGAGCAGTTCTTC. The V and J genes are TRBV28 and TRBJ2-1; TRBD1 agrees at 7 bases. The CDR3 covers 12 residues. Trimming at V came to 10 bases and at J to 7 bases, leaving 7 bases not matched to a gene. Germline V CDR1 and CDR2: MDHEN, SYDVKM.

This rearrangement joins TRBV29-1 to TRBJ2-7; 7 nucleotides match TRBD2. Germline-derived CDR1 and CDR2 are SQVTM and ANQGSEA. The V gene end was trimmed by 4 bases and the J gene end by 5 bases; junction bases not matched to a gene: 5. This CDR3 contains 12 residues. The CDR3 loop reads CSVGKGRDEQYF. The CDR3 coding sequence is TGCAGCGTTGGGAAGGGGAGGGACGAGCAGTACTTC.

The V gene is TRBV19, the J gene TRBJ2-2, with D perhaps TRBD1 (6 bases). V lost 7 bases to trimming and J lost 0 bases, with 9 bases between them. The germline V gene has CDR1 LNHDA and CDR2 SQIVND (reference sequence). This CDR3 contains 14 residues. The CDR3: CASKGQTNTGELFF. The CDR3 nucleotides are TGTGCCAGTAAGGGACAAACGAACACCGGGGAGCTGTTTTTT.

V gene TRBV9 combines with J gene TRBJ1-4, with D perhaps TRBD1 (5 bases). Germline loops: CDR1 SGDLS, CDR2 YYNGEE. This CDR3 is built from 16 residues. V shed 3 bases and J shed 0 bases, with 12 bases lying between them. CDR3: CASSDSPGATNEKLFF. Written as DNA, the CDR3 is TGTGCCAGCAGCGACTCACCGGGGGCAACTAATGAAAAACTGTTTTTT.

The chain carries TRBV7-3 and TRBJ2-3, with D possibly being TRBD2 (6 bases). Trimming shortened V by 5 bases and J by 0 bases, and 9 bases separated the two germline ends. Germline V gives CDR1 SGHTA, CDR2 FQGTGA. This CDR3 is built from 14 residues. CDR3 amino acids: CASSRRDSTDTQYF. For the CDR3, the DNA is TGTGCCAGCAGCCGGCGGGATAGCACAGATACGCAGTATTTT.

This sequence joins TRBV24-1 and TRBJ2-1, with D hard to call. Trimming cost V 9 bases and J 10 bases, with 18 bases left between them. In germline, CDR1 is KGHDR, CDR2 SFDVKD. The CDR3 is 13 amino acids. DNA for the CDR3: TGTGCCACCGGCAGTTGGGCAGAGTCCGAGCAGTTCTTC. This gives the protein CATGSWAESEQFF.